This is a list of T cell receptor beta chains from one sample in a study of blood T cell repertoires in COVID-19. The protocol was immunoSEQ multiplex PCR, while the TCRdb copy is restricted to in-frame clones and leaves out a portion. This sample has 300,000 to 400,000 clones, with more than 75% found just once. Sequenced input: PBMCs or T cells enriched from blood (not recorded which). Receptors were obtained from a woman younger than 45 with acute COVID-19. Both conserved end residues are part of each CDR3. D genes are given only for firm matches. Clone size, where shown, is once, few, many, or a class for clones that have expanded.

clone_size,d_call,j_call,v_call,cdr3_nt,cdr3_aa
-,-,TRBJ1-1,TRBV10-1,TGCGCCAGCAGCCAAGGGAGCACTGAAGCTTTCTTT,CASSQGSTEAFF
-,-,TRBJ1-4,TRBV7-9,TGTGCCAGCAGCGAATCAGGGGAACCAACTAATGAAAAACTGTTTTTT,CASSESGEPTNEKLFF
-,-,TRBJ1-2,TRBV7-9,TGTGCCAGCAGCTTAGCGGACTCGTTGGGCTACACCTTC,CASSLADSLGYTF
-,-,TRBJ1-5,TRBV24-1,TGTGCCACCAGTGAAACAGGTAGCAATCAGCCCCAGCATTTT,CATSETGSNQPQHF
once,TRBD1,TRBJ1-1,TRBV12-3/TRBV12-4,TGTGCCAGCAGTACAGGGGGGGGAACTGAAGCTTTCTTT,CASSTGGGTEAFF
-,-,TRBJ2-1,TRBV9,TGTGCCAGCAGCGTAGAGAGAAGTCCCAATGAGCAGTTCTTC,CASSVERSPNEQFF
few,-,TRBJ1-2,TRBV2,TGTGCCAGCAGTGAAGTTGGGGGCGCCTATGGCTACACCTTC,CASSEVGGAYGYTF
-,-,TRBJ2-6,TRBV7-9,TGTGCCAGCAGCTTAGGCGAGGCTGGGGCCAACGTCCTGACTTTC,CASSLGEAGANVLTF
-,-,TRBJ1-1,TRBV28,TGTGCCAGCAGTTTACTACGGGGGGGAGCTTTCTTT,CASSLLRGGAFF
once,-,TRBJ1-5,TRBV27,TGTGCCAGCAGTCCGCAGGGGAATCAGCCCCAGCATTTT,CASSPQGNQPQHF
-,-,TRBJ1-5,TRBV12-3/TRBV12-4,TGTGCCAGCAGTTTCGGGGATCAGCCCCAGCATTTT,CASSFGDQPQHF
-,TRBD1,TRBJ1-2,TRBV19,TGTGCCAGTAGTATAGTTCCAGGGGGCTATGGCTACACCTTC,CASSIVPGGYGYTF
few,-,TRBJ2-1,TRBV15,TGTGCCACCAGCAGACAGGGAATAGGCTCCTACAATGAGCAGTTCTTC,CATSRQGIGSYNEQFF
-,-,TRBJ2-3,TRBV9,TGTGCCAGCAGCGTATCAGGGTCGAGTAGCACAGATACGCAGTATTTT,CASSVSGSSSTDTQYF
-,TRBD2,TRBJ2-1,TRBV24-1,TGTGCCACCAGTGACATCCTAGCGGGGGGGCCCAATGAGCAGTTCTTC,CATSDILAGGPNEQFF
-,TRBD1,TRBJ1-4,TRBV5-8,TGTGCCAGCAGCCGAAGTCCGGGACAGGGGCCTTTCTGGGAAAAACTGTTTTTT,CASSRSPGQGPFWEKLFF
-,-,TRBJ2-2,TRBV5-1,TGCGCCAGCAGCTCCCGCCGGGGTGGGAACACCGGGGAGCTGTTTTTT,CASSSRRGGNTGELFF
-,-,TRBJ2-7,TRBV5-5,TGTGCCAGCAGCTTGGGAGCATACGAGCAGTACTTC,CASSLGAYEQYF
-,-,TRBJ1-2,TRBV6-5,TGTGCCAGCAGTTTTGCGGGGCCCTATGGCTACACCTTC,CASSFAGPYGYTF
-,-,TRBJ2-7,TRBV2,TGTGCCAGCAGTCAGACCTACGAGCAGTACTTC,CASSQTYEQYF
-,-,TRBJ2-6,TRBV24-1,TGTGCCACCAGTGGGGCGACAATGTCTGGGGCCAACGTCCTGACTTTC,CATSGATMSGANVLTF
-,-,TRBJ2-1,TRBV4-1,TGCGCCAGCAGCTACCGTAGCGATGAGCAGTTCTTC,CASSYRSDEQFF
few,TRBD1,TRBJ2-7,TRBV19,TGTGCCAGTAGTGTAGGACAGGGCTACGAGCAGTACTTC,CASSVGQGYEQYF
-,-,TRBJ2-3,TRBV5-1,TGCGCCAGCAGCTTTCGCCCAGGGGTCGATACGCAGTATTTT,CASSFRPGVDTQYF
-,TRBD1,TRBJ1-2,TRBV7-8,TGTGCCAGCAGCCGACAGGGGGCCTATGGCTACACCTTC,CASSRQGAYGYTF